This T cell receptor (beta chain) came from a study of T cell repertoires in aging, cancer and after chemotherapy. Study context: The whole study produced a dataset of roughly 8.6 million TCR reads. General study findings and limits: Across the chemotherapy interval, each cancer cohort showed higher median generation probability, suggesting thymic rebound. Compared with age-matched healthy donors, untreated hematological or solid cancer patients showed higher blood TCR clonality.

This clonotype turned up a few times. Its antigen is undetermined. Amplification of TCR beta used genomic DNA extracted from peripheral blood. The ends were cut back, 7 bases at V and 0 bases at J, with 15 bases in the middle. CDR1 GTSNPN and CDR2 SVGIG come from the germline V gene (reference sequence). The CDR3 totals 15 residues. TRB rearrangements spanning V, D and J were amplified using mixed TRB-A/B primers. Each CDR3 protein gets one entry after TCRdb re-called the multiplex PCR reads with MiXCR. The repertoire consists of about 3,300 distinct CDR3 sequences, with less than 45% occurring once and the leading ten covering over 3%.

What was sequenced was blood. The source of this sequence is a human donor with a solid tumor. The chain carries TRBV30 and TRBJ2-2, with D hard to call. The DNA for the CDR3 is TGTGCCTCAAACGGTGTACGTTCGAACACCGGGGAGCTGTTTTTT. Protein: CASNGVRSNTGELFF. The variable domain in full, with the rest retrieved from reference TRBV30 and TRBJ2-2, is SQTIHQWPATLVQPVGSPLSLECTVEGTSNPNLYWYRQAAGRGLQLLFYSVGIGQISSEVPQNLSASRPQDRQFILSSKKLLLSDSGFYLCASNGVRSNTGELFFGEGSRLTVL.